This T cell receptor (beta chain) originates from a study of breast tumors, draining lymph nodes, adjacent tissues. Germline CDR1 and CDR2: SGHTA and FQGNSA. This CDR3 contains 17 residues. V lost 5 bases to trimming and J lost 3 bases; unmatched junction nucleotides: 10. Samples came from axillary lymph nodes draining the breast cancer. Each CDR3 protein is one row after TCRdb ran MiXCR on the multiplex PCR reads. The table includes some 170,000 distinct CDR3 sequences, roughly a third detected once. This TCR derives from a female donor with breast cancer. Some clones in this sample may be carry-over from other donors' samples. The chain employs TRBV7-2 and TRBJ2-3, with 11 bases aligning to TRBD2. The specimen was axillary lymph node tissue. CDR3 sequence: CASSPTLLAGVTDTQYF. CDR3 in DNA: TGTGCCAGCAGCCCAACCCTACTAGCGGGAGTTACAGATACGCAGTATTTT.